One sample yielded the 21 T cell receptor beta chains listed below, sequenced in a study of cytomegalovirus exposure and HLA in healthy donors. Primers for the PCR totalled 60 Vbeta and 13 Jbeta. Some clones are missing from TCRdb's copy, which holds only in-frame ones; the method was immunoSEQ multiplex PCR. Among fewer than 110,000 clones listed, 82% were seen once. Sequenced material: PBMCs. The receptors originated from a young man in good health and CMV-seropositive.

This clone is categorized as medium-sized. The chain recombines TRBV19 with TRBJ1-2, with unresolved D. Trimming took 1 base from V and 6 from J, leaving 12 bases between them. Germline V gene sequence: CDR1 LNHDA, CDR2 SQIVND (reference sequence). The CDR3 is made up of 14 amino acids. The CDR3 sequence is CASSIVGVVDGYTF. The CDR3 DNA is TGTGCCAGTAGTATAGTGGGAGTTGTGGATGGCTACACCTTC.

The V and J genes are TRBV11-3 and TRBJ2-1; 8 bases agree with TRBD2. The CDR3 runs 11 residues. V lost 2 bases, J lost 12 bases, and 0 bases stayed unmatched. The germline V gene encodes CDR1 SGHNT and CDR2 YENEEA. CDR3 protein: CASSLRGGQFF. For the CDR3, the DNA is TGTGCCAGCAGCTTACGGGGGGGGCAGTTCTTC.

J is TRBJ2-7 and V is TRBV11-3; no definite D call. Trimming removed 0 bases from V and 3 bases from J, with 6 bases in between. This CDR3 contains 13 residues. Germline-derived CDR1 and CDR2 are SGHNT and YENEEA. CDR3 residues: CASSLDLSYEQYF. CDR3 DNA sequence: TGTGCCAGCAGCTTAGATCTAAGCTACGAGCAGTACTTC.

V gene TRBV5-1 combines with J gene TRBJ1-1, with unresolved D. The CDR3 length is 14 residues. Deletions cut 1 base from V and 4 bases from J, with 11 bases between. Germline CDR1 SGHRS, CDR2 YFSETQ. The CDR3 here is CASSLQATSTEAFF. The CDR3 nucleotides read TGCGCCAGCAGCTTGCAGGCGACTAGCACTGAAGCTTTCTTT.

This clone has only one observation. The chain couples TRBV5-4 to TRBJ2-5; D is unclear. Germline V gene lookup returns CDR1 SGHNT and CDR2 YYREEE (reference sequence). CDR3 length: 13 residues. V was trimmed by 6 bases and J by 2 bases, leaving 11 bases between them. The CDR3: CASTVLYQETQYF. The CDR3 DNA reads as TGTGCCAGCACCGTTCTCTATCAAGAGACCCAGTACTTC.

This chain joins TRBV2 and TRBJ2-7, with TRBD2 matching 9 bases. In germline, CDR1 is SNHLY, CDR2 FYNNEI. Germline trimming cut 7 bases from V and 2 bases from J; bases unmatched to any gene: 3. This CDR3 region has 13 residues. The CDR3 protein is CASKSGGPYEQYF. The CDR3 nucleotides read TGTGCCAGCAAGAGCGGGGGGCCCTACGAGCAGTACTTC.

The chain has TRBV6-1 and TRBJ1-1; TRBD1 agrees at 9 bases. Trimming removed 5 bases from V and 1 base from J; junction bases left unmatched: 5. The germline CDR1 and CDR2 sequences are MNHNS and SASEGT. The CDR3 length is 15 residues. CDR3 residues: CASSFEQGANTEAFF. The CDR3 region has the DNA TGTGCCAGCAGTTTTGAACAGGGGGCGAACACTGAAGCTTTCTTT.

This sequence joins TRBV7-2 and TRBJ2-1; 7 bases map to TRBD2. From germline, CDR1 is SGHTA and CDR2 FQGNSA. The CDR3 loop spans 15 amino acids. The junction had 3 bases not matched to a gene; V was cut back by 1 base and J by 3 bases. Here the CDR3 reads CASSLDWGGYNEQFF. DNA for the CDR3: TGTGCCAGCAGCTTAGATTGGGGGGGCTACAATGAGCAGTTCTTC.

In its sample, this clone was seen a few times. This rearrangement joins TRBV30 to TRBJ1-1; D possibly corresponds to TRBD1 (5 bases). V dropped 0 bases and J dropped 5 bases, with 10 bases sitting between them. Germline values: CDR1 GTSNPN, CDR2 SVGIG (reference sequence). The CDR3 consists of 13 residues. DNA for the CDR3: TGTGCCTGGAGTGTGGCAGGGCGTACTGAAGCTTTCTTT. Its translation is CAWSVAGRTEAFF.

The chain joins TRBV19 to TRBJ2-7, with 8 bases aligning to TRBD1. Germline lookup yields CDR1 LNHDA and CDR2 SQIVND (reference sequence). The CDR3 runs 16 residues. Losses at the gene ends were 1 base for V and 4 bases for J; bases not matched to a gene: 9. For the CDR3, the DNA is TGTGCCAGTAGTATAGTAGGGGGACAGGTATTGTACGAGCAGTACTTC. As protein: CASSIVGGQVLYEQYF.

A remark on this clone: One end of the junction varies from germline; a read error may be responsible. The V and J genes are TRBV7-9 and TRBJ2-7; 9 nucleotides align to TRBD1. The germline gives CDR1 SEHNR, CDR2 FQNEAQ (reference sequence). The CDR3 covers 14 residues. Here the CDR3 reads CSSSPRDRAYEQYF. The CDR3 coding sequence is TGTTCCAGCAGCCCTCGGGACAGGGCCTACGAGCAGTACTTC.

This clone was observed once. This chain joins TRBV30 and TRBJ2-3, with 7 bases lining up with TRBD2. This CDR3 spans 14 amino acids. Germline lookup yields CDR1 GTSNPN and CDR2 SVGIG (reference sequence). V trimming: 8 bases; J trimming: 2 bases; junction bases outside the gene matches: 10. The CDR3 is CATLERGLTDTQYF. The CDR3 region has the DNA TGTGCCACTTTGGAGCGGGGCCTCACAGATACGCAGTATTTT.

This rearrangement joins TRBV27 to TRBJ2-1; 10 bases align to TRBD1. V was clipped by 11 bases and J by 5 bases; unmatched bases: 6. CDR3 length: 13 residues. CDR1 and CDR2 (germline): MNHEY, SMNVEV (reference sequence). CDR3 loop: CAVRTGGNNEQFF. The CDR3 DNA follows: TGTGCCGTAAGGACAGGGGGGAACAATGAGCAGTTCTTC.

The V and J genes are TRBV15 and TRBJ2-3; a weak D match, TRBD2 (6 bases). Germline-derived CDR1 and CDR2 are LNHNV and YYDKDF (reference sequence). Trimming removed 1 base at V and 4 bases at J, with 12 bases between. CDR3 length: 15 amino acids. CDR3 nucleotides: TGTGCCACCAGCAGAGTCCTAGGCGGGGCAGATACGCAGTATTTT. Its translation: CATSRVLGGADTQYF. The full variable domain, in which reference TRBV15 and TRBJ2-3 provide the parts outside the CDR3, is DAMVIQNPRYQVTQFGKPVTLSCSQTLNHNVMYWYQQKSSQAPKLLFHYYDKDFNNEADTPDNFQSRRPNTSFCFLDIRSPGLGDTAMYLCATSRVLGGADTQYFGPGTRLTVL.

This chain uses TRBV14 with TRBJ2-1; the D gene is possibly TRBD1 (6 bases). The V end was cut by 8 bases, the J end by 8 bases, with 22 bases between. The CDR3 spans 15 residues. CDR1 and CDR2 (germline): SGHDN, FVKESK. CDR3 region: CASLINQGRGYEQFF. CDR3 DNA: TGTGCCAGCCTCATAAACCAGGGAAGGGGGTATGAGCAGTTCTTC.

This sequence joins TRBV30 and TRBJ1-5; 9 bases align to TRBD1. The V gene end was trimmed by 1 base and the J gene end by 7 bases; junction bases not matched to a gene: 5. The germline CDR1 and CDR2 sequences are GTSNPN and SVGIG (reference sequence). There are 14 residues in the CDR3. The CDR3 sequence is CAWSDRGLRQPQHF. CDR3 nucleotide sequence: TGTGCCTGGAGTGACAGGGGGCTACGACAGCCCCAGCATTTT.

This clone was observed a single time. Compared with germline, one end of the junction differs, possibly owing to a read error. The CDR3 DNA is TGCGCCGGCAGCCATCCCCGTGAAAAACTGTTTTTT. Protein sequence: CAGSHPREKLFF. The rearrangement uses TRBV4-1 and TRBJ1-4; no clear D. There are 12 residues in the CDR3. Germline CDR1 is MGHRA and CDR2 is YSYEKL.

This sequence joins TRBV19 and TRBJ2-5, with D perhaps TRBD1 (6 bases). The CDR3 spans 18 residues. Trimming removed 3 bases from V and 4 bases from J, with 24 bases in between. Germline V lookup: CDR1 LNHDA, CDR2 SQIVND (reference sequence). The CDR3, as DNA: TGTGCCAGTAGTATGGGGGCGATGGCCAGGGGAAGTTCAGAGACCCAGTACTTC. It specifies CASSMGAMARGSSETQYF.

The CDR3, as DNA: TGTGCCAGCAGCTTGGGCACCCCACGAAGCGGCTATGGCTACACCTTC. This codes for CASSLGTPRSGYGYTF. The rearrangement uses TRBV5-6 and TRBJ1-2; unclear D gene. Between the trimmed V and J ends, which lost 0 bases and 4 bases, there was a span of 16 bases. The CDR3 sequence is 16 residues long. Per germline, CDR1 SGHDT and CDR2 YYEEEE. Combining the CDR3 with reference TRBV5-6 and TRBJ1-2 gives the whole variable domain DAGVTQSPTHLIKTRGQQVTLRCSPKSGHDTVSWYQQALGQGPQFIFQYYEEEERQRGNFPDRFSGHQFPNYSSELNVNALLLGDSALYLCASSLGTPRSGYGYTFGSGTRLTVV.

V gene TRBV5-4 combines with J gene TRBJ2-2, with a tentative D call TRBD2 (5 bases). The length of the CDR3 is 15 residues. Germline V lookup: CDR1 SGHNT, CDR2 YYREEE (reference sequence). V was clipped by 4 bases and J by 0 bases, with 10 bases between them. The CDR3: CASSLSGANTGELFF. The CDR3 DNA reads as TGTGCCAGCAGCCTTTCCGGGGCGAACACCGGGGAGCTGTTTTTT. Supplemented by reference TRBV5-4 and TRBJ2-2, the full variable domain reads ETGVTQSPTHLIKTRGQQVTLRCSSQSGHNTVSWYQQALGQGPQFIFQYYREEENGRGNFPPRFSGLQFPNYSSELNVNALELDDSALYLCASSLSGANTGELFFGEGSRLTVL.

This chain connects TRBV30 to TRBJ2-3, with TRBD2 matching 7 bases. J lost 6 bases, V lost 1 base, and 10 bases had no gene match. The germline V gene has CDR1 GTSNPN and CDR2 SVGIG (reference sequence). The CDR3 totals 15 residues. CDR3 nucleotides: TGTGCCTGGAGTGATGACGCGGGGGTGAGGGATACGCAGTATTTT. Translation: CAWSDDAGVRDTQYF. The full variable domain, its missing parts supplied by reference TRBV30 and TRBJ2-3, is SQTIHQWPATLVQPVGSPLSLECTVEGTSNPNLYWYRQAAGRGLQLLFYSVGIGQISSEVPQNLSASRPQDRQFILSSKKLLLSDSGFYLCAWSDDAGVRDTQYFGPGTRLTVL.